This T cell receptor (beta chain) was sequenced during a study of T cell clonality in common variable immunodeficiency. Study-wide findings and caveats: CVID subjects had higher TCRbeta clonality than healthy controls, most marked in about a third.

The method was immunoSEQ multiplex PCR; TCRdb's version includes in-frame clones alone and lacks a portion of them. The specimen has about 35,000 clones, none found just once. This clone was detected a few times. Its antigen is not identified. It may be a read error: a sequence one base away is much more abundant. The read gets to within 3 residues of the CDR3 end, and the germline J gene fills in the rest. Germline-derived CDR1 and CDR2 are LNHDA and SQIVND (reference sequence). CDR3 length: 15 amino acids. The chain couples TRBV19 to TRBJ2-2, with D possibly matching TRBD1 (5 bases). The specimen was peripheral blood mononuclear cells. The source of this sequence is a person between 18 and 75 years old in good health. Incomplete CDR3 DNA: TGTGCCAGTAGTATTCAAGGGGCAGCTAATGAAAAG. Amino acids: CASSIQGAANEK. The entire CDR3 protein is CASSIQGAANEKLFF.